These 17 T cell receptor beta chains share one sample of origin, sequenced in a study of regulatory T cells in long-lasting Graves disease. Time point described: newly diagnosed GD, antithyroid drugs for less than 3 months. With RNA extracted from PBMCs as input, the TCR library was made. Relying on iRepertoire HTBI primers and Arm-PCR of CDR3 regions, the team built TCR beta libraries. TCRdb processed the multiplex PCR reads anew with MiXCR; each CDR3 protein has one entry. The sample has fewer than 650,000 distinct CDR3 sequences; around 17% are singletons. These records were also assigned to another study, of T cells in Graves' hyperthyroidism and ophthalmopathy.

This material consisted of peripheral blood mononuclear cells (PBMCs), taken at new diagnosis, from a patient treated with antithyroid drugs. The receptor source for this set is a woman younger than 45 with Graves disease.

This clonotype was recorded a few times. The chain is built from TRBV4-2 and TRBJ2-5, with D perhaps TRBD2 (6 bases). CDR3 size: 16 residues. CDR1 and CDR2 from the germline V gene are LGHNA and YNFKEQ. V was cut by 1 base and J by 2 bases, with 14 bases left in between. CDR3 sequence (DNA): TGTGCCAGCAGCCAAGGTCTGAGGACTAATCAAGAGACCCAGTACTTC. Protein product: CASSQGLRTNQETQYF.

The V gene is TRBV30, the J gene TRBJ1-5; maybe TRBD1 (5 bases). Trimming took off 1 base at V and 5 bases at J, with 18 bases between the two ends. The CDR3 loop spans 16 amino acids. The V gene's germline CDR1 is GTSNPN and CDR2 SVGIG (reference sequence). CDR3 protein: CAWSAVGRGLYQPQHF. For the CDR3, the DNA is TGTGCCTGGAGTGCAGTTGGAAGGGGATTGTATCAGCCCCAGCATTTT.

On this clonotype: Possible read error: a much larger clone is one base away. The CDR3 region has the DNA TGTGCCAGCAGCCAAGAGATACGGGTTCTGGAGCTGTCTTTT. Encoded protein: CASSQEIRVLELSF. The J gene is TRBJ2-2, the V gene TRBV3-1; D not certain. The CDR3 extends over 14 amino acids. Germline V lookup: CDR1 LGHDT, CDR2 YNNKEL (reference sequence).

The sample holds a few counts of this clonotype. The chain links TRBV3-1 to TRBJ2-2; D possibly corresponds to TRBD1 (6 bases). V lost 5 bases and J 1 base, leaving 11 bases between the germline ends. The V gene's germline CDR1 is LGHDT and CDR2 YNNKEL (reference sequence). The CDR3 is 15 residues long. The CDR3 region is CASSSRTVNTGELFF. In DNA, the CDR3 is TGTGCCAGCAGCTCGCGGACAGTGAACACCGGGGAGCTGTTTTTT.

This clonotype was counted a few times. The rearrangement uses TRBV14 and TRBJ2-2, with 7 nucleotides matching TRBD1. There are 15 residues in the CDR3. The ends lost 6 bases at V and 4 bases at J; junction bases unmatched: 8. Germline CDR1 reads SGHDN; CDR2 reads FVKESK. In nucleotides, the CDR3 is TGTGCCAGCAGATCGACAGGGTTGGGCACCGGGGAGCTGTTTTTT. Translating gives CASRSTGLGTGELFF.

This clonotype was seen many times. The chain couples TRBV10-3 to TRBJ2-7, with TRBD2 matching 11 bases. V trimming: 6 bases; J trimming: 6 bases; junction bases outside the gene matches: 4. In germline, CDR1 is ENHRY, CDR2 SYGVKD. This CDR3 region has 13 residues. CDR3 nucleotides: TGTGCCATCAGGACTAGCGGGATCGCCGAGCAGTACTTC. This encodes CAIRTSGIAEQYF.

Only a few counts were recorded for this clonotype. The chain is built from TRBV20-1 and TRBJ1-4; weak D call: TRBD1 (5 bases). V lost 2 bases, J lost 11 bases, and 15 bases lay in between. The germline V gene has CDR1 DFQATT and CDR2 SNEGSKA (reference sequence). The CDR3 totals 13 residues. CDR3 nucleotides: TGCAGTGCTAGACTGGACACCGAGACGAAACTGTTTTTT. It is translated as CSARLDTETKLFF.

This chain uses TRBV19 with TRBJ2-7; the D gene could be TRBD1 or TRBD2 (7 bases each). The CDR3 has 16 residues. Germline CDR1 reads LNHDA; CDR2 reads SQIVND (reference sequence). V was clipped by 5 bases and J by 2 bases, with 19 bases between them. The CDR3 region is CASSSDRQGGAYEQYF. CDR3 nucleotides: TGTGCCAGTAGTTCCGACAGACAGGGAGGGGCCTACGAGCAGTACTTC. Full variable domain (rest looked up from reference TRBV19 and TRBJ2-7): DGGITQSPKYLFRKEGQNVTLSCEQNLNHDAMYWYRQDPGQGLRLIYYSQIVNDFQKGDIAEGYSVSREKKESFPLTVTSAQKNPTAFYLCASSSDRQGGAYEQYFGPGTRLTVT.

This clonotype was recorded at least ten times. V and J are TRBV28 and TRBJ2-7, with a weak D call TRBD2 (5 bases). Germline V CDR1 and CDR2: MDHEN, SYDVKM. The CDR3 length is 13 residues. Trimming cost V 3 bases and J 6 bases, with 12 bases left between them. The DNA of the CDR3 is TGTGCCAGCAGTTTTGTGGACTGGGGCGAGCAGTACTTC. Translating gives CASSFVDWGEQYF.

Worth noting for this clonotype: Being one base from a much bigger clone, this may be a read error. The CDR3 does not close with the conserved phenylalanine or tryptophan, likely indicating a read error. The chain carries TRBV7-2 and TRBJ1-2; D uncertain. This CDR3 region has 13 residues. Looked up from germline, CDR1 is SGHTA and CDR2 is FQGNSA. V was clipped by 7 bases and J by 8 bases, with 17 bases between them. CDR3 loop: CASIGQTVSGYTS. CDR3 nucleotide sequence: TGTGCCAGCATCGGTCAGACGGTCTCCGGCTACACCTCC.

This clonotype has at least ten counts. The chain recombines TRBV2 with TRBJ1-2, with unresolved D. The CDR3 runs to 16 residues. Germline assignment: CDR1 SNHLY and CDR2 FYNNEI. The V end lost 5 bases, the J end lost 4 bases, and 20 bases lay between the germline ends. CDR3 amino acids: CASSRGSGDTGYGYTF. As DNA, the CDR3 is TGTGCCAGCAGTCGTGGCTCGGGAGATACGGGCTATGGCTACACCTTC.

This clonotype has only one observation. This could be a read error, since a much larger clone is one nucleotide away. The chain employs TRBV20-1 and TRBJ1-2; possible D gene TRBD1, 6 bases. The germline V gene has CDR1 DFQATT and CDR2 SNEGSKA (reference sequence). Trimming stripped 0 bases from V and 6 bases from J, with 11 bases between. This CDR3 contains 13 residues. The CDR3 loop is CSAREWTAHGYTF. The DNA of the CDR3 is TGCAGTGCTAGAGAGTGGACAGCACATGGCTACACCTTC.

This clonotype was seen ten or more times. The junction departs from the called germline gene at one end, perhaps through a read error. J is TRBJ2-3 and V is TRBV11-2; TRBD2 is a possible D gene (5 bases). The germline V gene has CDR1 SGHAT and CDR2 FQNNGV. This CDR3 has 18 amino acids. CDR3 DNA: TGCGCCAGCAGCTTACAATTACGGTCTAGCATAAGCACAGATACGCAGTATTTT. It translates to CASSLQLRSSISTDTQYF.

This chain connects TRBV29-1 to TRBJ1-4; 9 nucleotides agree with TRBD1. This CDR3 is built from 15 residues. The ends lost 1 base at V and 7 bases at J; junction bases unmatched: 7. Germline CDR1 reads SQVTM; CDR2 reads ANQGSEA. CDR3 sequence (DNA): TGCAGCGTTGAAGGGGTCGGGACAGGGATTGAAAAACTGTTTTTT. Translated, it gives CSVEGVGTGIEKLFF.

This clonotype was seen repeatedly, ten times or more. The CDR3 protein is CSAWTGEPYEQYF. CDR3 DNA: TGCAGTGCTTGGACTGGGGAACCCTACGAGCAGTACTTC. The chain carries TRBV20-1 and TRBJ2-7; TRBD2 might be the D (5 bases). Germline V CDR1 and CDR2: DFQATT, SNEGSKA (reference sequence). Trimming left V 5 bases short and J 2 bases short, with 13 bases between. The CDR3 covers 13 residues.

The genes are TRBV4-2 and TRBJ2-7; weak D call: TRBD2 (5 bases). The CDR3 length is 15 residues. Trimming took off 4 bases at V and 3 bases at J, with 16 bases between the two ends. Germline V gene data show CDR1 as LGHNA and CDR2 as YNFKEQ. CDR3 nucleotides: TGTGCCAGCAGCCGAGAGCTAGCCGGGGTCTACGAGCAGTACTTC. This codes for CASSRELAGVYEQYF.

This chain joins TRBV6-1 and TRBJ2-6; possibly TRBD2 for D (5 bases). The CDR3 length is 15 residues. V lost 8 bases and J lost 0, with 11 bases in between. Germline values: CDR1 MNHNS, CDR2 SASEGT. The CDR3 DNA follows: TGTGCCAGCTCGACAACTAGCTCTGGGGCCAACGTCCTGACTTTC. It yields the protein CASSTTSSGANVLTF.